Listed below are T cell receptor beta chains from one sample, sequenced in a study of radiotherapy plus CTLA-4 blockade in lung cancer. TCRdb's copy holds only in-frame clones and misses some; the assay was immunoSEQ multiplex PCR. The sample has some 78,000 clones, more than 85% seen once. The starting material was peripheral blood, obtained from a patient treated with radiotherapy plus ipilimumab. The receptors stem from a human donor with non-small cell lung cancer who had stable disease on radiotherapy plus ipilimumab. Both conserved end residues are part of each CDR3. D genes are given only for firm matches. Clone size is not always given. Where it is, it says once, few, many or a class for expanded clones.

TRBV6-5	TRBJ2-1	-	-	TGTGCCAGCAGGGGTTTTAGGGGTGAGCAGTTCTTC	CASRGFRGEQFF
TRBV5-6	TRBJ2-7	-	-	TGTGCCAGCAGCTTGCCCTACGGCTACGAGCAGTACTTC	CASSLPYGYEQYF
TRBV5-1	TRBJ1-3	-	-	TGCGCCAGCAGCTTCGGGCCGGATGCTGGAAACACCATATATTTT	CASSFGPDAGNTIYF
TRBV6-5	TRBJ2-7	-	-	TGTGCCAGCAGTTACTCGGCATTATACGAGCAGTACTTC	CASSYSALYEQYF
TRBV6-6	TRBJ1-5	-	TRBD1	TGTGCCAGCAGTTCTGGGACAGGGGGGCCCCAGCATTTT	CASSSGTGGPQHF
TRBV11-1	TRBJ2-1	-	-	TGTGCCAGCAGCTTATACGGCCAGGGGACCTACAATGAGCAGTTCTTC	CASSLYGQGTYNEQFF
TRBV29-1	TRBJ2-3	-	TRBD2	TGCAGCGTTGGGGTAGCGGGAGAGTATACGCAGTATTTT	CSVGVAGEYTQYF
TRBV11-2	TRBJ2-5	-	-	TGTGCCAGCAGCTTAAGTCGGCAAGAGACCCAGTACTTC	CASSLSRQETQYF
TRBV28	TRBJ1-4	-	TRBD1	TGTGCCAGCAGTACCAACCGACAGGGTTTAAATGAAAAACTGTTTTTT	CASSTNRQGLNEKLFF
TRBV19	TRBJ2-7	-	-	TGTGCCAGTAAGGGAGACCCCCTCTCCGAGCAGTACTTC	CASKGDPLSEQYF
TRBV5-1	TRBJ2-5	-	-	TGCGCCAGCAGCTTGGGCAGGGGCTTGTCGCAAGAGACCCAGTACTTC	CASSLGRGLSQETQYF
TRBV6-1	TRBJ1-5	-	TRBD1	TGTGCCAGCAGTACGACAGGGGGGGGCAATCAGCCCCAGCATTTT	CASSTTGGGNQPQHF
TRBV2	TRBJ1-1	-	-	TGTGCCAGCAGGGGGGTGGGGGCGCGCGGCACTGAAGCTTTCTTT	CASRGVGARGTEAFF
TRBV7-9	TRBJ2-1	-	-	TGTGCCAGCAGCCAGACGGGGGCAACCTACAATGAGCAGTTCTTC	CASSQTGATYNEQFF
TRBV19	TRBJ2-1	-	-	TGTGCCAGTAGTGGGGGACCCCTGGGATACAATGAGCAGTTCTTC	CASSGGPLGYNEQFF
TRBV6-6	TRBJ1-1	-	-	TGTGCCAGCAGTTGGGGGGAGGCTGAAGCTTTCTTT	CASSWGEAEAFF
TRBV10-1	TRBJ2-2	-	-	TGCGCCAGCAGTCGGCAGGTTAACACCGGGGAGCTGTTTTTT	CASSRQVNTGELFF
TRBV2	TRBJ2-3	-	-	TGTGCCAGCAGTGAAACCGGGGGGCGCACAGATACGCAGTATTTT	CASSETGGRTDTQYF
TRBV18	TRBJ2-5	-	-	TGTGCCAGCTCACCACAAAAGGGGCGAGAGACCCAGTACTTC	CASSPQKGRETQYF
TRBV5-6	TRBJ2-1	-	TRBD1	TGTGCCAGCAGCTCGACAGGGACAGGAGGCCGTTGGAATGAGCAGTTCTTC	CASSSTGTGGRWNEQFF
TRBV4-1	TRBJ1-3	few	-	TGCGCCAGCAGCCAACGGAGCTTCTCTGGAAACACCATATATTTT	CASSQRSFSGNTIYF
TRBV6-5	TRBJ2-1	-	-	TGTGCCAGCAGTTATTGGGGCTACAATGAGCAGTTCTTC	CASSYWGYNEQFF
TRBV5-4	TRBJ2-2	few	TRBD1	TGTGCCAGCAGCTGGGGAGACAGGGGTGAAACCGGGGAGCTGTTTTTT	CASSWGDRGETGELFF
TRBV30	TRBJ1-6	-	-	TGTGCCTGGGGGGCGGTGAATAATTCACCCCTCCACTTT	CAWGAVNNSPLHF
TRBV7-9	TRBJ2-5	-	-	TGTGCCAGCAGCTTAGAGAAGTACAGATCCCAAGAGACCCAGTACTTC	CASSLEKYRSQETQYF
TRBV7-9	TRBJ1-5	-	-	TGTGCCAGCAGCTTACAGGGAGGCAATCAGCCCCAGCATTTT	CASSLQGGNQPQHF
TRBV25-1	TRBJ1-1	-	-	TGTGCCAGCAGCCCACAGGGAGTGGGGATGAACACTGAAGCTTTCTTT	CASSPQGVGMNTEAFF
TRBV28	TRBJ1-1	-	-	TGTGCCAGCAGTTTAGAACAGCAGAACACTGAAGCTTTCTTT	CASSLEQQNTEAFF
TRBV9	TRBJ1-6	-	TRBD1	TGTGCCAGCAGCGGGGGACAGGGGAATAATTCACCCCTCCACTTT	CASSGGQGNNSPLHF
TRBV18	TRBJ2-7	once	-	TGTGCCAGCTCACCAGCCCCCCTGGGCGGGAAAGCCAACTCCTACGAGCAGTACTTC	CASSPAPLGGKANSYEQYF
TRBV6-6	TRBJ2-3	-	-	TGTGCCAGCAGTCCTAGCACAGATACGCAGTATTTT	CASSPSTDTQYF
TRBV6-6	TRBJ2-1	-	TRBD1	TGTGCCAGCAGGCCGCCGGGACAGGGATACAATGAGCAGTTCTTC	CASRPPGQGYNEQFF
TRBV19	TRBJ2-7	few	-	TGTGCCAGGGGAGTCTACGAGCAGTACTTC	CARGVYEQYF
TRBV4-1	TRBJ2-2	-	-	TGCGCCAGCAGCCAAGATTCCACCTACACCGGGGAGCTGTTTTTT	CASSQDSTYTGELFF
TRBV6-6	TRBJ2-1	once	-	TGTGCCAGCAGTTATTCTTCTCGCGGCCCTGTGAATGAGCAGTTCTTC	CASSYSSRGPVNEQFF
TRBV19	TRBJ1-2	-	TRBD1	TGTGCCAGTAGTATCCGCGGCAGGGGGCTACTTGGCTACACCTTC	CASSIRGRGLLGYTF
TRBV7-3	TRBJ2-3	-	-	TGTGCCAGCAGCTTAACAGGCCCCACAGATACGCAGTATTTT	CASSLTGPTDTQYF
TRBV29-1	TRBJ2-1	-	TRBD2	TGCAGCGAGACTAGCGGGGGGACGACCAATGAGCAGTTCTTC	CSETSGGTTNEQFF
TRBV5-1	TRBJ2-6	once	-	TGCGCCAGCAGATTGGAGGTTACCTCTGGGGCCAACGTCCTGACTTTC	CASRLEVTSGANVLTF
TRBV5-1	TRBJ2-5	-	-	TGCGCCAGCAGCCGAGGGAGCCAGACCCAAGAGACCCAGTACTTC	CASSRGSQTQETQYF
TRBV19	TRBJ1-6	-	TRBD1	TGTGCCAGTAGTGAACCGGGACAGGGGCCAAATTCACCCCTCCACTTT	CASSEPGQGPNSPLHF
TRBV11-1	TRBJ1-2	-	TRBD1	TGTGCCAGCAGCCCTGGACAGGGTGGTATCTATGGCTACACCTTC	CASSPGQGGIYGYTF
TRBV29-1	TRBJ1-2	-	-	TGCAGCACGACCGGGGTCACCAACTATGGCTACACCTTC	CSTTGVTNYGYTF